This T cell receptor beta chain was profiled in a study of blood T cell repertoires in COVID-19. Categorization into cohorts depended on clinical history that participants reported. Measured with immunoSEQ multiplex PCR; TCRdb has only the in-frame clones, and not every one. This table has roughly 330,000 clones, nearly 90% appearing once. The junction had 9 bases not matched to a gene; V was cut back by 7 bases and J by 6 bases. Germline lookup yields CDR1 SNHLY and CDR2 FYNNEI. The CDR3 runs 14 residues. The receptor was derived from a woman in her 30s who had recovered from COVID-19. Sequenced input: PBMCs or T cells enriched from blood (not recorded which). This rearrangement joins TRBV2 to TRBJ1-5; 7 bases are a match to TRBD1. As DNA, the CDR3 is TGTGCCAGCACCTGGGACAGAGAAAGTCAGCCCCAGCATTTT. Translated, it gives CASTWDRESQPQHF.